This T cell receptor (beta chain) is drawn from a study of blood T cell repertoires in COVID-19 (TCRdb year 2020). About the investigation overall: The collaborator samples originated in the United States, Italy and Spain and spanned the acute and convalescent phases of COVID-19. The samples were drawn from two sources: the first 160 participants of the ongoing ImmuneRACE study, and 1,254 subjects contributed by 6 global collaborators. A de-identified subject ID, COVID-19 status, age in years and sex were almost always included in the sample metadata. Deeply sampled blood TCRbeta repertoires from subjects exposed to, actively infected with, or recovered from COVID-19 were included in the dataset. The repertoires were released in a freely available public database intended as a resource for research on the immune response to SARS-CoV-2. The material from the prospective study consisted of cDNA or gDNA derived from T cells, B-cell-depleted T cells, or PBMCs. Where available, HLA class I and class II types were taken from metadata supplied by the sample provider and were not determined by assay-based typing. What the work shows at the level of the full study, not this receptor alone: The amount of clinical and demographic metadata varied by source and participant and was provided uncurated.

V and J are truncated by 1 base and 2 bases respectively, leaving an intervening sequence of 5 bases. CDR1 and CDR2, looked up from the germline V gene, are MNHEY and SVGEGT. The CDR3 has 13 amino acids, counting the end cysteine and phenylalanine. The sequence is cut down to CDR3 DNA, 39 bases in frame from base 1. As for this clone: Its antigen specificity is not known. The record has no base qualities; no much larger clone is one base away.

In Seattle, one collaborating source enrolled patients while the infection was active and tracked those patients longitudinally over the course of disease. Each collaborating institution followed its own protocols to collect whole blood in K2EDTA tubes. For TCRbeta analysis, collaborators shipped samples in one of three forms: frozen whole blood, isolated PBMCs, or DNA extracted from either of those sample types. TCRbeta CDR3 regions were amplified from genomic DNA by means of the immunoSEQ Assay, a bias-controlled multiplex PCR. In the original analysis: Nucleated cell counts per sample were estimated from amplification of reference gene primers within the assay. Sequence reads were collapsed and filtered to measure the absolute abundance of every unique TCRbeta CDR3 rearrangement. For each sample, productive Simpson clonality was calculated as the square root of Simpson's diversity index across productive rearrangements. TCRdb provides this immuneACCESS table in a form limited to in-frame rearrangements. Some clones are lacking; in checked studies, under half of them reflect an unresolved V gene, and why the rest are absent is not known. V and J calls and clone size are copied from that table; D and trimming were computed from the DNA. This sample gives 350,000 to 450,000 clones in total; over 75% of them show up just once. The ten largest clones add up to approximately 1.5% of the sample.

This sequence originates from a woman between 35 and 50 years old with COVID-19, enrolled during active disease. The sample taken for sequencing was peripheral blood. Recombination joined TRBV6-2 or TRBV6-3 with TRBJ1-1, and the D gene may be TRBD1, 5 bases matching. This receptor has the CDR3 CASSYWGNTEAFF. The nucleotide sequence reads as follows: TGTGCCAGCAGTTACTGGGGCAACACTGAAGCTTTCTTT.